The present T cell receptor beta chain was sequenced within a study of TIL therapy for anti-PD-1-resistant metastatic lung cancer (dated by TCRdb to the early 2020s). Notes on the research overall: Tumors were harvested prior to any PD-1/PD-L1 blockade, after which nivolumab was administered to patients, and lymphodepletion, expanded TIL infusion and IL-2 were given to patients who progressed. Enrolled patients had a median age of almost 55 years (range about 38-85) and a median tumor PD-L1 proportion score of roughly 6%. The cohort was composed predominantly of lung adenocarcinoma, with a few EGFR-mutant and two ALK-rearranged tumors included, and half of patients were identified as current or former smokers. Across the cohort, whole-exome sequencing showed a median non-synonymous tumor mutation burden of roughly 1.5 mutations per megabase. Tumor and peripheral blood T cell receptor beta sequencing was used to track clonotypes across tumor, expanded TIL product and serial blood samples. The paper as a whole reports these results and caveats: The cohort was highly selected, with more treatment-naive, never-smoker and oncogene-addicted patients than typical, limiting generalizability. The study protocol defined all tumor marker inferences as exploratory. Infused TIL clonotypes partially replaced the baseline peripheral repertoire then decayed over months, with no apparent association between persistence and response.

TCR beta CDR3 regions were amplified from genomic DNA by bias-controlled multiplex PCR with the immunoSEQ v3 hsTCRB kit. The TCR libraries were sequenced on an Illumina NextSeq 500 to about 2 million read pairs for survey level or about 4.5-6 million read pairs for deep level. In the original analysis: V, D and J genes were assigned, non-productive sequences were removed, and clonality was reported by immunoSEQ Analyzer software. Repertoires of infused TIL and blood were compared using productive Simpson clonality and the Morisita overlap index of productive TRB rearrangements. Absolute clonotype counts in blood were estimated by multiplying the lymphocyte count by the CD3+ fraction and by the productive frequency of the clone. TCRdb re-hosts the immuneACCESS table, in-frame sequences only. Its copies lack some clones; in the studies checked, an unresolved V gene accounts for under half of them, and the cause for the rest is not known. Clone size and V and J calls were adopted from that table, with D and trimming inferred from the DNA. The sample table contains nearly 15,000 clones; only one count was recorded for roughly 83% of them. The ten largest clonotypes hold approximately 0.85% of the sample.

The time point label corresponds to: pre-treatment sample, taken before nivolumab and TIL therapy. A phase I trial run at two centers enrolled adults with stage 4 NSCLC between 2017 and early 2020. The samples were drawn from an open-label, single-arm phase I trial testing tumor-infiltrating lymphocyte therapy combined with nivolumab in advanced non-small cell lung cancer. Blood mononuclear cells from EDTA tubes were isolated by Ficoll gradient, snap-frozen as pellets, and DNA was extracted with a Qiagen mini-prep kit. The CDR3 covers 15 residues, taking in both the cysteine and the phenylalanine. The read is trimmed to its CDR3 DNA, 45 bases read in frame from base 1. The germline V end is reduced by 3 bases and the J end by 5 bases; junction bases left unmatched: 5. CDR1 and CDR2 were assigned from the germline V gene (reference sequence) as SGHKS and YYEKEE. As to this clone: Its antigen is still unknown. No base quality values were provided; no much bigger clone lies one nucleotide off.

The chain links TRBV5-5 with TRBJ2-3, with 11 middle bases fitting TRBD2. The TCR comes from a person aged 25 to 85 with non-small cell lung cancer. The material sequenced was blood, taken at baseline. The sequence in DNA is TGTGCCAGCAGCTCGATAGCGGGGGGGCGAGATACGCAGTATTTT. Translated, it gives CASSSIAGGRDTQYF.